The next 8 T cell receptor beta chains were all read from a single sample in a study of T-cell reconstitution after alpha-beta-depleted transplantation in children. Unique molecular identifiers were used in preparing the TCRbeta library. TCRdb independently ran MiXCR on the PCR reads; one entry per CDR3 protein. Of about 400,000 distinct CDR3 sequences listed, about 20% are singletons. Here the sequenced sample was PBMCs from the stem cell graft donor, taken from the stem cell graft. These receptors all stem from a human donor who donated a stem cell graft to a child with acute myeloid leukemia.

This clonotype was counted only a few times. The chain carries TRBV9 and TRBJ2-4; 7 bases are a match to TRBD1. The CDR3 length is 16 residues. J gave up 0 bases and V 3 bases, and 6 bases lay outside the gene matches. Germline V gives CDR1 SGDLS, CDR2 YYNGEE. For the CDR3, the DNA is TGTGCCAGCAGCGAGGGACAGCAGCTAGCCAAAAACATTCAGTACTTC. Translated, it gives CASSEGQQLAKNIQYF.

The chain carries TRBV28 and TRBJ1-4, with D perhaps matching TRBD1 (5 bases). Germline CDR1 is MDHEN and CDR2 is SYDVKM. CDR3 length: 15 amino acids. Trimming left V 8 bases short and J 2 bases short, with 15 bases between. CDR3 nucleotide sequence: TGTGCCAGCCTTCCCCCTTCAGGGACTAATGAAAAACTGTTTTTT. It encodes CASLPPSGTNEKLFF.

This clonotype was detected only a few times. The genes are TRBV4-1 and TRBJ2-3, with D maybe TRBD2 (5 bases). V shed 1 base and J shed 10 bases, with 9 bases lying between them. Looked up from germline, CDR1 is MGHRA and CDR2 is YSYEKL. The CDR3 is 12 residues long. CDR3 DNA sequence: TGCGCCAGCAGCCAAGCAATGGAGGCGCAGTATTTT. Its translation is CASSQAMEAQYF.

This clonotype came up a few times. This chain links TRBV2 with TRBJ2-7; TRBD1 agrees at 7 bases. The CDR3 has 14 amino acids. Unmatched junction bases numbered 7, after V lost 5 bases and J lost 3 bases. Germline CDR1 and CDR2: SNHLY and FYNNEI. The CDR3: CASSPDRVFYEQYF. CDR3 nucleotide sequence: TGTGCCAGCAGTCCTGACAGGGTCTTCTACGAGCAGTACTTC.

J is TRBJ2-3 and V is TRBV12-3 or TRBV12-4; D is unresolved. Trimming cost V 5 bases and J 2 bases, with 8 bases left between them. The CDR3 length is 13 residues. CDR3: CASSPDNTDTQYF. In DNA, the CDR3 is TGTGCCAGCAGTCCTGACAACACAGATACGCAGTATTTT.

V is TRBV5-1 and J is TRBJ2-1, with 7 bases lining up with TRBD1. Per the germline V gene, CDR1 is SGHRS and CDR2 is YFSETQ. This CDR3 region has 15 residues. The V segment lost 0 bases and the J segment 7 bases; nucleotides outside the gene matches: 7. CDR3 in DNA: TGCGCCAGCAGCTTGGGAGACAGGGCGGAGAATGAGCAGTTCTTC. Protein sequence: CASSLGDRAENEQFF.

The chain uses TRBV4-1 and TRBJ1-1, with TRBD1 matching over 8 bases. Germline values: CDR1 MGHRA, CDR2 YSYEKL. This CDR3 comprises 17 residues. Trimming took 1 base from V and 6 from J; bases not matched to a gene: 13. CDR3 nucleotides: TGCGCCAGCAGCCAAGTTCGTACAGGGGGAATGCTCCCTGAAGCTTTCTTT. Protein product: CASSQVRTGGMLPEAFF.

The chain recombines TRBV20-1 with TRBJ1-1; weak D call: TRBD1 (6 bases). CDR1 is DFQATT and CDR2 is SNEGSKA in the germline V gene (reference sequence). The V end lost 1 base, the J end lost 3 bases, and 15 bases lay between the germline ends. The CDR3 is 15 residues long. CDR3 coding DNA: TGCAGTGCTAGAGCCCCTACAGGGTGGGACACTGAAGCTTTCTTT. Amino acid sequence: CSARAPTGWDTEAFF.